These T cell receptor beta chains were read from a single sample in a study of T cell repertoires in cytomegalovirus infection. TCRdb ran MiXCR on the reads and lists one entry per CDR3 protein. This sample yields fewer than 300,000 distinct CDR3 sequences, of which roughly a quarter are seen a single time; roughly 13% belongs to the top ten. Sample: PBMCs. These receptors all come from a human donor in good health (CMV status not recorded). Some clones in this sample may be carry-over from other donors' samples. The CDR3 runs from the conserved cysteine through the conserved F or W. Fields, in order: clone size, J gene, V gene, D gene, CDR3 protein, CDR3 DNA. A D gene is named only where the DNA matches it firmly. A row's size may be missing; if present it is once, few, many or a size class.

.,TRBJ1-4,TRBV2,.,CASIGQQYEKLFF,TGTGCCAGCATAGGACAGCAATATGAAAAACTGTTTTTT
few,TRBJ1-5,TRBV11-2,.,CASSPTPVRQPQHF,TGTGCCAGCAGCCCCACACCCGTACGTCAGCCCCAGCATTTT
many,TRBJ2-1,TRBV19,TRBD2,CASSIQLADYNEQFF,TGTGCCAGTAGTATTCAGCTAGCGGACTACAATGAGCAGTTCTTC
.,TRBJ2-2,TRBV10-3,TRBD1,CAIGQGANTGELFF,TGTGCCATCGGACAGGGCGCGAACACCGGGGAGCTGTTTTTT
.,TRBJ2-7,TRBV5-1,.,CASSSGAGGGYEQYF,TGCGCCAGCAGCTCCGGGGCCGGGGGCGGATACGAGCAGTACTTC
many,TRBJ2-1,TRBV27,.,CASRSPYNEQFF,TGTGCCAGCAGGTCTCCCTACAATGAGCAGTTCTTC
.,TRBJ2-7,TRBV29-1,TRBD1,CSVEGTGGQQYF,TGCAGCGTTGAGGGGACAGGGGGCCAGCAGTACTTC
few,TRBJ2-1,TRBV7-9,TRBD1,CASSHPGQGKNEQFF,TGTGCCAGCAGCCATCCGGGACAGGGGAAGAATGAGCAGTTCTTC
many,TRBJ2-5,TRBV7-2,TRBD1,CASSGRTGELVTQYF,TGTGCCAGCAGCGGACGGACAGGGGAGTTGGTGACCCAGTACTTC
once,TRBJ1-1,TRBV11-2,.,CASSLAFSGTTNTEAFF,TGTGCCAGCAGCTTAGCGTTCTCCGGGACAACGAACACTGAAGCTTTCTTT